These T cell receptor beta chains were read from a single sample in a study of T-cell reconstitution after alpha-beta-depleted transplantation in children. TCRdb reprocessed the PCR reads via MiXCR and lists one record per CDR3 protein. In the table there are about 980,000 distinct CDR3 sequences, about 30% of which are singletons. The specimen comprised PBMCs, mostly from graft donor cells, sampled 360 days after TCRalphabeta/CD19-depleted stem cell transplant. The receptors shown here come from a boy under two years old who had a stem cell transplant for SCID, so the T cells may come from the graft donor. Both conserved end residues are part of each CDR3. D genes are given only for firm matches. For some rows the clone size is stated as once, few or many, or as a class when expanded; others skip it.

cdr3_aa	cdr3_nt	d_call	clone_size	j_call	v_call
CSVLGGDNYGYTF	TGCAGCGTCCTAGGGGGGGATAACTATGGCTACACCTTC	.	.	TRBJ1-2	TRBV29-1
CATQRGLAASYNEQFF	TGTGCCACACAAAGGGGGCTAGCGGCATCCTACAATGAGCAGTTCTTC	.	once	TRBJ2-1	TRBV6-1
CAISEYREGPTGNTIYF	TGTGCCATCAGTGAGTACAGGGAAGGCCCCACTGGAAACACCATATATTTT	.	.	TRBJ1-3	TRBV10-3
CAISEFPPSGELPYEQYF	TGTGCCATCAGTGAATTTCCGCCTAGCGGGGAACTACCCTACGAGCAGTACTTC	TRBD2	few	TRBJ2-7	TRBV10-3
CATSDLQAGRQYF	TGTGCCACCAGTGATTTGCAGGCGGGGCGGCAGTACTTC	.	.	TRBJ2-7	TRBV24-1
CSASPPGGNQPQHF	TGCAGTGCTAGCCCCCCGGGGGGAAATCAGCCCCAGCATTTT	.	.	TRBJ1-5	TRBV20-1
CASSQDKRVPNTEAFF	TGCGCCAGCAGCCAAGACAAACGCGTACCGAACACTGAAGCTTTCTTT	.	few	TRBJ1-1	TRBV4-3
CASSLVKAGGRSSYNEQFF	TGTGCCAGCAGCTTGGTTAAAGCGGGGGGGCGCAGCTCCTACAATGAGCAGTTCTTC	TRBD2	few	TRBJ2-1	TRBV5-6
CASSLGGAFSYEQYF	TGTGCCAGCAGCCTGGGTGGCGCCTTCTCCTACGAGCAGTACTTC	.	few	TRBJ2-7	TRBV11-2
CASSPELMNTEAFF	TGCGCCAGCAGCCCGGAGTTGATGAACACTGAAGCTTTCTTT	.	.	TRBJ1-1	TRBV4-3
CASSYLGGTQYF	TGTGCCAGCAGTTACTTGGGGGGTACGCAGTATTTT	.	.	TRBJ2-3	TRBV6-5
CASSLEGILSAEQYF	TGCGCCAGCAGCTTGGAGGGTATACTGAGTGCCGAGCAGTACTTC	.	.	TRBJ2-7	TRBV5-1
CASSYAGLYSNQPQHF	TGTGCCAGCAGTTACGCAGGGTTATATAGCAATCAGCCCCAGCATTTT	.	few	TRBJ1-5	TRBV6-5
CSAGTGGDQPQHF	TGCAGTGCTGGAACAGGGGGCGATCAGCCCCAGCATTTT	TRBD1	once	TRBJ1-5	TRBV20-1
CASSPSDRGGFGTEAFF	TGTGCCAGCAGCCCCTCGGACAGGGGAGGATTTGGCACTGAAGCTTTCTTT	TRBD1	.	TRBJ1-1	TRBV7-8
CASSLEGTGHHYGYTF	TGTGCCAGCAGCTTAGAAGGGACAGGGCATCACTATGGCTACACCTTC	TRBD1	.	TRBJ1-2	TRBV7-9